Presented here are 5 T cell receptor beta chains from one specimen sequenced in a study of blood T cell repertoires in COVID-19. Measured with immunoSEQ multiplex PCR; TCRdb has only the in-frame clones, and not every one. The data hold 90,000 to 110,000 clones, with roughly 85% observed a single time. Sequences were obtained from peripheral blood. These receptors were obtained from a man aged 50 to 59 with acute or convalescent COVID-19.

The chain joins TRBV7-2 to TRBJ1-1, with D tentatively TRBD1 (5 bases). Trimming removed 1 base at V and 1 base at J, with 13 bases between. CDR3 size: 16 residues. Germline V lookup: CDR1 SGHTA, CDR2 FQGNSA. The CDR3 bases are TGTGCCAGCAGCTTAGTTCTCGGGACTCAGAACACTGAAGCTTTCTTT. Translated, it gives CASSLVLGTQNTEAFF.

The gene calls are TRBV4-1 and TRBJ2-5; 8 bases map to TRBD2. The CDR3 covers 16 residues. Germline CDR1 reads MGHRA; CDR2 reads YSYEKL. V gave up 4 bases and J gave up 2 bases; unmatched junction bases: 9. CDR3 sequence (DNA): TGCGCCAGCAGCCGGACCGGGGGGGTAGGGCAAGAGACCCAGTACTTC. Amino acids: CASSRTGGVGQETQYF.

The rearrangement joins TRBV24-1 to TRBJ2-5; D is ambiguous. This CDR3 spans 15 amino acids. The germline V gene encodes CDR1 KGHDR and CDR2 SFDVKD. Trimming cost V 1 base and J 2 bases, with 10 bases left between them. As DNA, the CDR3 is TGTGCCACCAGTGATTTAATGAGGCTGCAAGAGACCCAGTACTTC. Encoded protein: CATSDLMRLQETQYF.

The chain recombines TRBV15 with TRBJ2-1; 10 bases align to TRBD2. V lost 0 bases, J lost 5 bases, and 4 bases stayed unmatched. The CDR3 spans 16 residues. Germline V gene lookup returns CDR1 LNHNV and CDR2 YYDKDF (reference sequence). Here the CDR3 DNA reads TGTGCCACCAGCAGAGATGAACTAGCGGGGAACAATGAGCAGTTCTTC. Its translation is CATSRDELAGNNEQFF.

The rearrangement uses TRBV28 and TRBJ2-7; D possibly corresponds to TRBD2 (7 bases). Trimming removed 7 bases at V and 3 bases at J, with 16 bases between. Per germline, CDR1 MDHEN and CDR2 SYDVKM. The CDR3 has 14 residues. The CDR3 loop reads CASTGGTRDYEQYF. CDR3 coding DNA: TGTGCCAGCACCGGGGGGACAAGGGACTACGAGCAGTACTTC.